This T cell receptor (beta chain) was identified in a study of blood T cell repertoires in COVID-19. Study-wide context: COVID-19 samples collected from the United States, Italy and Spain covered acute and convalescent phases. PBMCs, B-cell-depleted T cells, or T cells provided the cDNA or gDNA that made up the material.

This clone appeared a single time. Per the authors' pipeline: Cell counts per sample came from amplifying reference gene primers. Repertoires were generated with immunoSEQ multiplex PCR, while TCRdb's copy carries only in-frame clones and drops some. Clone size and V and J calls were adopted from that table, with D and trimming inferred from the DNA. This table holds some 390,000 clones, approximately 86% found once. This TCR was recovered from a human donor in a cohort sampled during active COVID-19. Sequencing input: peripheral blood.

The CDR3 spells CASIQGGNSNQPQHF. In DNA form, the CDR3 reads TGTGCCAGTATCCAGGGAGGAAATAGCAATCAGCCCCAGCATTTT. The chain recombines TRBV19 with TRBJ1-5; tentative D call: TRBD1 (5 bases). V lost 7 bases, J lost 0 bases, and 13 bases lay in between. The CDR3 consists of 15 residues. In germline, CDR1 is LNHDA, CDR2 SQIVND (reference sequence).